This T cell receptor (beta chain) was sequenced during a study of CD8 T cells in ankylosing spondylitis. Findings and limits, study-wide: One TCR beta motif, made up of eight highly homologous variants, appeared characteristic of ankylosing spondylitis blood.

TCRdb redid the calling of the 5' RACE reads with MiXCR, one entry per CDR3 protein. Of some 840,000 distinct CDR3 sequences listed, about an eighth are singletons. CDR3 length: 16 amino acids. Trimming took off 1 base at V and 2 bases at J, with 14 bases between the two ends. The germline gives CDR1 SGHDT, CDR2 YYEEEE. Comments on this clonotype: Its antigen is still unknown.

Sequencing was carried out using blood, either unsorted or a sorted T cell fraction (not recorded which). The clonotype comes from a male donor with ankylosing spondylitis. The chain recombines TRBV5-6 with TRBJ2-3, with a possible D match to TRBD2 (5 bases). The CDR3: CASSLLSGHDTDTQYF. CDR3 coding DNA: TGTGCCAGCAGCTTGTTGAGCGGCCACGACACAGATACGCAGTATTTT.